The 18 T cell receptor beta chains given below trace back to one sample, sequenced in a study of T cells in women clearing cervical HPV infection. Some clones are missing from TCRdb's copy, which holds only in-frame ones; the method was immunoSEQ multiplex PCR. The sample has more than 20,000 clones. The specimen was blood buffy coat. The source is a woman aged 18-70 years with a cervical HPV16 infection that either progressed to CIN3+ or cleared (not recorded which).

As to this clone: Read data end 3 residues before the CDR3 end; the end is taken from the germline J gene. The chain employs TRBV7-9 and TRBJ1-1; D unresolved. Germline CDR1 is SEHNR and CDR2 is FQNEAQ (reference sequence). V gave up 5 bases and J gave up 0 bases, with 7 bases separating them. This CDR3 has 13 amino acids. The sequenced CDR3 bases are TGTGCCAGCAGCGCTCAGATGAACACTGAA. Residues: CASSAQMNTE. Given in full, the CDR3 is CASSAQMNTEAFF.

In the case of this clone: The read finishes 3 residues shy of the CDR3 end, and the germline J gene is used to complete it. The rearrangement joins TRBV5-1 to TRBJ1-6; TRBD1 matches 8 bases. The germline CDR1 and CDR2 sequences are SGHRS and YFSETQ. This CDR3 has 18 amino acids. The V segment lost 4 bases and the J segment 0 bases; nucleotides outside the gene matches: 9. CDR3 sequence reads: CASSLEGQGSSYNSPLHF. The part of the CDR3 DNA that was read is TGCGCCAGCAGCCTGGAAGGACAGGGAAGCTCCTATAATTCACCC.

Details on this clone: The CDR3 is cut off 3 residues early in the read; its end comes from the germline J gene. This rearrangement joins TRBV18 to TRBJ1-1, with 10 nucleotides matching TRBD1. The CDR3 totals 16 residues. The germline gives CDR1 KGHSH, CDR2 LQKENI. The DNA read from the CDR3 is TGTGCCAGCTCACCGAGTGGGGACAGGGGCCCTACCGGA. Its protein is CASSPSGDRGPTG. The full CDR3 protein is CASSPSGDRGPTGAFF.

To note about this clone: The CDR3 extends 3 residues past the end of the read, so its final part is completed from the germline J gene. V usage is TRBV10-3 and J usage is TRBJ1-1, with TRBD1 identical over 9 bases. Per germline, CDR1 ENHRY and CDR2 SYGVKD. The length of the CDR3 is 15 residues. The trim removed 3 bases at V and 5 bases at J, leaving 7 bases unmatched. CDR3 DNA, as far as it was read: TGTGCCATCAGTGAACTCGACAGGGGGAGGACTGAA. This codes for CAISELDRGRTE. The CDR3 as a whole reads CAISELDRGRTEAFF.

About this clone: The DNA ends 3 residues before the CDR3 does, and the rest of the CDR3 is filled in from the germline J gene. V gene TRBV7-9 combines with J gene TRBJ2-5, with D possibly being TRBD2 (5 bases). The germline V gene encodes CDR1 SEHNR and CDR2 FQNEAQ (reference sequence). This CDR3 has 15 amino acids. Trimming took off 5 bases at V and 7 bases at J, with 20 bases between the two ends. The covered CDR3 bases are TGTGCCAGCAGCGGGGATTACGGACTCTCGGGGACC. Protein: CASSGDYGLSGT. The whole CDR3 protein reads CASSGDYGLSGTQYF.

About this clone: The sequence runs out 3 residues before the end of the CDR3; the remainder is reconstructed from the germline J gene. This rearrangement joins TRBV5-4 to TRBJ2-7; 10 bases match TRBD2. Germline CDR1 is SGHNT and CDR2 is YYREEE (reference sequence). Trimming at V came to 4 bases and at J to 4 bases, leaving 5 bases not matched to a gene. The CDR3 loop spans 14 amino acids. The CDR3: CASSHGTSVYEQYF. Partial CDR3 DNA: TGTGCCAGCAGCCACGGGACTAGCGTGTACGAG.

With regard to this clone: The read is 3 residues too short to cover the CDR3 end, so that end is filled in from the germline J gene. The chain couples TRBV19 to TRBJ2-5; D unresolved. Trimming cost V 2 bases and J 4 bases, with 14 bases left between them. Germline CDR1 is LNHDA and CDR2 is SQIVND (reference sequence). This CDR3 is 15 amino acids long. CDR3 region: CASSIKAWARETQYF. The sequenced CDR3 bases are TGTGCCAGTAGTATAAAGGCTTGGGCGAGAGAGACC.

To note about this clone: The DNA ends 3 residues before the CDR3 does, and the rest of the CDR3 is filled in from the germline J gene. The rearrangement uses TRBV29-1 and TRBJ2-1; 8 bases line up with TRBD1. Germline assignment: CDR1 SQVTM and CDR2 ANQGSEA. V gave up 5 bases and J gave up 3 bases; unmatched junction bases: 15. The CDR3 length is 17 residues. This chain's CDR3 is CSVSLGEDREIYNEQFF. The sequenced CDR3 bases are TGCAGCGTTAGCTTAGGGGAGGACAGGGAGATCTACAATGAG.

Details on this clone: Relative to the germline gene, one junction end is altered; a read error may explain this. The read comes to an end 3 residues before the CDR3 does, leaving the germline J gene to fill in the end. The genes are TRBV4-2 and TRBJ2-5; D uncertain. Germline V lookup: CDR1 LGHNA, CDR2 YNFKEQ. The CDR3 contains 12 residues. Partial CDR3 DNA: TGCGCCAGCAGCCAAGATCGAGAGACC. It codes for CASSQDRET. The whole CDR3 sequence reads CASSQDRETQYF.

About this clone: The read stops 3 residues short of the end of the CDR3; the missing end is completed from the germline J gene. The chain uses TRBV12-3 or TRBV12-4 and TRBJ2-5; a weak D match, TRBD1 (7 bases). The CDR3 contains 13 residues. The V and J ends lost 6 bases and 5 bases respectively, with 13 bases between them. The CDR3 DNA, read in part, is TGTGCCAGCAGCCCCAGGGGGGAGGAGACC. Translation gives CASSPRGEET. The whole CDR3 sequence reads CASSPRGEETQYF.

The sequenced CDR3 bases are TGCAGCGTTGTCGGGGTTGAGACC. Encoded protein: CSVVGVET. From start to end, the CDR3 is CSVVGVETQYF. The V call is TRBV29-1, the J call TRBJ2-5; weak D call: TRBD2 (5 bases). Read sequence stops 3 residues before the CDR3 end, and the germline J gene provides the missing end. Between the trimmed V and J ends, which lost 4 bases and 5 bases, there was a span of 8 bases. This CDR3 has 11 residues. Germline loops: CDR1 SQVTM, CDR2 ANQGSEA. The complete variable domain, with remaining parts taken from reference TRBV29-1 and TRBJ2-5, reads SAVISQKPSRDICQRGTSLTIQCQVDSQVTMMFWYRQQPGQSLTLIATANQGSEATYESGFVIDKFPISRPNLTFSTLTVSNMSPEDSSIYLCSVVGVETQYFGPGTRLLVL.

CDR3 DNA, as far as it was read: TGTGCCAGCGCGCAAGGGACAGAGCGGGGGGAGACC. As protein: CASAQGTERGET. The entire CDR3 reads CASAQGTERGETQYF. The chain couples TRBV18 to TRBJ2-5; maybe TRBD2 (8 bases). The read stops 3 residues short of the end of the CDR3; the missing end is completed from the germline J gene. The CDR3 is 15 amino acids. The germline V gene has CDR1 KGHSH and CDR2 LQKENI. V lost 8 bases, J lost 5 bases, and 21 bases lay in between.

Notes on this clone: With the read ending 3 residues before the CDR3 end, the germline J gene is used to fill in that end. The chain combines TRBV10-3 with TRBJ1-2, with D maybe TRBD1 (5 bases). The CDR3 loop spans 13 amino acids. With 7 bases removed from V and 5 bases from J, the gap between germline ends came to 14 bases. The germline V gene has CDR1 ENHRY and CDR2 SYGVKD. The sequenced CDR3 bases are TGTGCCATCACCCCCGGGGGGATGTATGGC. Amino acid sequence: CAITPGGMYG. The CDR3, in full, reads CAITPGGMYGYTF.

In the case of this clone: The read ends 3 residues before the CDR3 terminus; that terminus is restored from the germline J gene. V usage is TRBV7-2 and J usage is TRBJ2-7, with D uncertain. The CDR3 has 15 amino acids. CDR1 is SGHTA and CDR2 is FQGNSA in the germline V gene. The germline V and J ends were trimmed by 3 bases and 1 base, with 13 bases remaining between them. The sequenced CDR3 bases are TGTGCCAGCAGCTTTGTGACTCCGAGATCCTACGAG. It encodes CASSFVTPRSYE. The entire CDR3 reads CASSFVTPRSYEQYF.

A remark on this clone: The read ends 3 residues before the CDR3 terminus; that terminus is restored from the germline J gene. The chain couples TRBV7-9 to TRBJ2-2, with 9 bases matching TRBD1. V shed 8 bases, J shed 9 bases, and the junction held 10 bases outside the gene matches. The CDR3 spans 14 residues. Germline V gives CDR1 SEHNR, CDR2 FQNEAQ (reference sequence). The CDR3: CASGDRGVHRELFF. Incomplete CDR3 DNA: TGTGCCAGCGGCGACAGGGGGGTTCACCGGGAG.

Turning to this clone: The DNA ends 3 residues before the CDR3 does, and the rest of the CDR3 is filled in from the germline J gene. V is TRBV11-2 and J is TRBJ1-2; 8 nucleotides line up with TRBD1. The CDR3 is 11 amino acids. Germline V gives CDR1 SGHAT, CDR2 FQNNGV. The CDR3 sequence is CASSFDRGYTF. The CDR3 bases that were read are TGTGCCAGCAGCTTCGACAGGGGT.

Worth noting for this clone: The read ends 3 residues shy of where the CDR3 ends; the end is completed using the germline J gene. V is TRBV20-1 and J is TRBJ2-7; 16 bases fit TRBD2. This CDR3 has 18 amino acids. The V gene end was trimmed by 3 bases and the J gene end by 0 bases; junction bases not matched to a gene: 8. Looked up from germline, CDR1 is DFQATT and CDR2 is SNEGSKA (reference sequence). CDR3 residues: CSARKGLAGGGDSYEQYF. The sequenced CDR3 bases are TGCAGTGCTAGGAAGGGACTAGCGGGAGGGGGGGACTCCTACGAG.

About this clone: The CDR3 end lies 3 residues beyond the end of the read and is filled in from the germline J gene. This chain connects TRBV20-1 to TRBJ2-1; D not certain. The CDR3 covers 13 residues. Per germline, CDR1 DFQATT and CDR2 SNEGSKA (reference sequence). Trimming stripped 4 bases from V and 1 base from J, with 8 bases between. Partial CDR3 DNA: TGCAGTGCTATCCGTCTATCCTACAATGAG. Residues: CSAIRLSYNE. The full CDR3 sequence reads CSAIRLSYNEQFF.